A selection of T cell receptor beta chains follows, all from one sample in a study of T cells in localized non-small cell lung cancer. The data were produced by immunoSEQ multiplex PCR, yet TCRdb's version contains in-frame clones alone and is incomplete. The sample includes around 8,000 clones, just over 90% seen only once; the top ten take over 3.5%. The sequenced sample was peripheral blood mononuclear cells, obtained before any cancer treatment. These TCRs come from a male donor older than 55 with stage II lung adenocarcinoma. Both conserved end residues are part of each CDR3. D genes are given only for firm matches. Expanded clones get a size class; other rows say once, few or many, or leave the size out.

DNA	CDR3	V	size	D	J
TGTGCCAGCAGTACCCTCGGCGGGCAGCCCCAGCATTTT	CASSTLGGQPQHF	TRBV6-6	.	.	TRBJ1-5
TGTGCCAGCAGCTTAAGTATAGGAGGAGGAGCTAACTATGGCTACACCTTC	CASSLSIGGGANYGYTF	TRBV7-2	.	.	TRBJ1-2
TGTGCCAGTAGCAACAAAGGGGGTGAAGCTTTCTTT	CASSNKGGEAFF	TRBV19	.	.	TRBJ1-1
TGTGCCAGCAGCTTGGTTCAGGGGACCTATGGCTACACCTTC	CASSLVQGTYGYTF	TRBV5-6	.	.	TRBJ1-2
TGTGCCAGCAGTTGGGTGGGAAGGACCGGGGAGCTGTTTTTT	CASSWVGRTGELFF	TRBV5-6	.	.	TRBJ2-2
TGCGCCAGCAGCCAGGGTTGGGATGGCTACACCTTC	CASSQGWDGYTF	TRBV4-1	.	.	TRBJ1-2
TGCGCCAGCAGCACCCGGGACGGACTAAACACTGAAGCTTTCTTT	CASSTRDGLNTEAFF	TRBV4-1	few	.	TRBJ1-1
TGTGCCAGCAGCTCAGGGACAGGGGAATCCTACGAGCAGTACTTC	CASSSGTGESYEQYF	TRBV6-5	few	TRBD1	TRBJ2-7
TGTGCCAGCAGTTATGGGACACCCTACGAGCAGTACTTC	CASSYGTPYEQYF	TRBV6-5	.	.	TRBJ2-7
TGCGCCAGCAGCCTAACTTTTAGCGGGGGAAAAGGGGACAATGAGCAGTTCTTC	CASSLTFSGGKGDNEQFF	TRBV4-3	.	TRBD2	TRBJ2-1